This TCR beta chain was documented in a study of CD8+CD57+ T cells in acquired aplastic anemia (dated by TCRdb to 2016 to 2019). Background on the whole study: A mean of around 3 ug of DNA, ranging from 0.2 to 27.4 ug, was extracted from sorted CD4+ and CD8+ cells. CD8+CD57+ expansion was defined as a frequency above the mean frequency observed in healthy subjects. What the study reported, not specific to this receptor: No significant difference in CD8+ Simpson's diversity was found between patients and healthy controls (P=0.060). Although 25 to 30 CD8+ CDR3 sequences were shared by patients and controls, these sequences appeared highly expressed in patients and within the immunodominant clones of patients.

V sheds 3 bases and J sheds 2 bases, leaving 11 bases between their ends. The CDR3 goes from the cysteine to the phenylalanine over 14 residues. Of all the DNA, just the CDR3 is kept, 42 bases in frame from base 1. The germline V gene (reference sequence) sets CDR1 to DFQATT and CDR2 to SNEGSKA. The patients picked for sequencing were ones in whom flow cytometry had shown an expansion of CD8+CD57+ cells. Every patient had a diagnosis of severe acquired aplastic anemia based on International Study of Aplastic Anemia and Agranulocytosis and Camitta criteria. No patient had received any therapy when blood was sampled. In this study, sorted CD4+ and CD8+ T cells from the blood of healthy subjects and of severe aplastic anemia patients had their TCR repertoires deep-sequenced. Patients were enrolled under clinicaltrials.gov protocols 00001620, 01623167, 00001397, 00071045, 00081523 and 00961064 in the USA. Ficoll-Paque density gradient centrifugation was used to isolate peripheral blood mononuclear cells. Before DNA extraction, CD4+ and CD8+ T cells were sorted with FACS or magnetic beads.

For this clonotype: It has no known antigen specificity. No clone much larger than this one lies a single base away; base qualities are absent.

TCR beta VDJ combination and CDR3 sequence profiling used genomic DNA as the template. An Illumina HiSeq 2000 was used for TCR repertoire sequencing. The study's own analysis went as follows. TRBV/TRBJ rearrangement plots, CDR3 size and DJ length profiles, and Simpson's diversity index were used to assess repertoires. Whichever DNA sequence was most abundant in the deep sequencing data was defined as the immunodominant clone. CDR3 amino acid sequences were screened for sharing across subjects and were compared with published repertoires and the VDJdb database. TCRdb itself trimmed the public reads at Q25 with fastp, ran MiXCR and retained productive beta chains. Each CDR3 protein appears once, grouped with its most common genes and DNA. The V and J calls shown here were made by TCRdb, not taken from the authors' results. The sample table holds about 160,000 distinct CDR3 sequences, of which 47% were seen once. Of the sample, roughly 2.8% falls within the top ten clones.

Specimen: sorted CD4+, CD8+, or CD8+CD57+ T cells (not recorded which) from PBMCs. This receptor was obtained from a human donor with aplastic anemia. The rearrangement joined TRBV20-1 to TRBJ1-3; TRBD1 is a possible D gene, resting on 5 matching bases. The encoded CDR3 is CSASPQGPGNTIYF. The sequenced DNA is TGCAGTGCTAGCCCTCAGGGCCCTGGAAACACCATATATTTT.